This T cell receptor (beta chain) was observed in a study of CD8+CD57+ T cells in acquired aplastic anemia (dated by TCRdb to about 2018). Regarding the complete study: A mean of approximately 2.9 ug of DNA, ranging from roughly 0.2 to 27.4 ug, was extracted from sorted CD4+ and CD8+ cells. CD8+CD57+ expansion was defined as frequency above the mean frequency observed in healthy subjects. Overall study results and their limits: No significant difference in CD8+ Simpson's diversity was found between patients and healthy controls (P=0.060). Around 27 CD8+ CDR3 sequences were shared between patients and controls but appeared highly expressed in patients and within their immunodominant clones.

Genomic DNA served as template for TCR beta VDJ combination and CDR3 sequence profiling. TCR repertoire sequencing was run on an Illumina HiSeq 2000. In the source study's methods: Repertoire assessment relied on Simpson's diversity index, CDR3 size and DJ length profiles, and TRBV/TRBJ rearrangement plots. The most abundant DNA sequence in the deep sequencing data was taken as the immunodominant clone. CDR3 amino acid sequences were checked for sharing between subjects and were compared against published repertoires and the VDJdb database. TCRdb reprocessing: public reads trimmed at Q25 with fastp, clones called with MiXCR, in-frame beta chains kept. Each CDR3 protein gets just one entry, which takes the most common genes and DNA from the rows behind it. TCRdb's processing, not the study's, gives the V and J calls here. In this sample the table shows approximately 300,000 distinct CDR3 sequences, around three fifths of which occur a single time. The biggest ten clones account for roughly 1.3% of the sample.

This clonotype has more than one count but fewer than ten. Its binding antigen is unknown. No base-level quality is on record; no much larger clone is a single base apart. Trimming takes 1 base from V and 6 bases from J, and the germline ends sit 2 bases apart. Taken from the germline V gene, the CDR1 and CDR2 loops are SGHDT and YYEEEE. From cysteine to phenylalanine, the CDR3 is 11 amino acids long. The DNA shown is the 33-base CDR3, in frame from base 1. Expansion of CD8+CD57+ cells had been shown by flow cytometry in the patients chosen for sequencing. Severe acquired aplastic anemia was diagnosed in all patients according to International Study of Aplastic Anemia and Agranulocytosis and Camitta criteria. At the time blood was sampled, none of the patients had received any therapy. In the study, sorted CD4+ and CD8+ blood T cells from patients with severe aplastic anemia and from healthy subjects underwent deep sequencing of TCR repertoires. Patients were enrolled in the USA under clinicaltrials.gov protocols 00001620, 01623167, 00001397, 00071045, 00081523 and 00961064. Ficoll-Paque density gradient centrifugation was used to isolate peripheral blood mononuclear cells. Before DNA extraction, CD4+ and CD8+ T cells were sorted by FACS or by magnetic beads.

The chain links TRBV5-6 with TRBJ1-3; the D gene is unclear. The sequence derives from a human donor with aplastic anemia. Material: sorted CD4+, CD8+, or CD8+CD57+ T cells (not recorded which) from PBMCs. The nucleotides are TGTGCCAGCAGCTTGTTAAACACCATATATTTT. Its amino acids are CASSLLNTIYF.